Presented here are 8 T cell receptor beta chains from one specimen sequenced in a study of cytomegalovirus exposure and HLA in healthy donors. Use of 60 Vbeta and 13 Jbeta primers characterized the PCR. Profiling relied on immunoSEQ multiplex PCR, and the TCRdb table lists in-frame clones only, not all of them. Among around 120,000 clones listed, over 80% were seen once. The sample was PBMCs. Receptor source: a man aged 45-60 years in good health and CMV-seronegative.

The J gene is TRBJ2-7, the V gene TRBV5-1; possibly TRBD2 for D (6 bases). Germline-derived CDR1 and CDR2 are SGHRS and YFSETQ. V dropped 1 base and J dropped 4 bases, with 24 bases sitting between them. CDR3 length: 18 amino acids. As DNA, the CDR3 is TGCGCCAGCAGCTTGTCCTTCGTAGGGAGGAGGGAAGTATACGAGCAGTACTTC. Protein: CASSLSFVGRREVYEQYF.

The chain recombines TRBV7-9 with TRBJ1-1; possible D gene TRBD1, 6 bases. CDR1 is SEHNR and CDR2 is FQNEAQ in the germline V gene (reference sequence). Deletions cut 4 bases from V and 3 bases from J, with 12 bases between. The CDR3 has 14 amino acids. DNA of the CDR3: TGTGCCAGCAGCTCAGAGGGGGATTACACTGAAGCTTTCTTT. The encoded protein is CASSSEGDYTEAFF.

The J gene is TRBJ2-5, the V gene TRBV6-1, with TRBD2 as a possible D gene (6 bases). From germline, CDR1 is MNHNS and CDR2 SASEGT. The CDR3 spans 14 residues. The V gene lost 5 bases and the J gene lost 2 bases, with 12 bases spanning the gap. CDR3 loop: CASSRSSGQETQYF. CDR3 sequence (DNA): TGTGCCAGCAGTAGGAGTAGCGGTCAAGAGACCCAGTACTTC.

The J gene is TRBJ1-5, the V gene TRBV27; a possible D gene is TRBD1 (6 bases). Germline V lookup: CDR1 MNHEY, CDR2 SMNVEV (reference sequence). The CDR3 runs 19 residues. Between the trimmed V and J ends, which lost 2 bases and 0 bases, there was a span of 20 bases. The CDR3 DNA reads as TGTGCCAGCAGTTTACTGGGGACCACAGGGCCCTATAGCAATCAGCCCCAGCATTTT. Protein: CASSLLGTTGPYSNQPQHF.

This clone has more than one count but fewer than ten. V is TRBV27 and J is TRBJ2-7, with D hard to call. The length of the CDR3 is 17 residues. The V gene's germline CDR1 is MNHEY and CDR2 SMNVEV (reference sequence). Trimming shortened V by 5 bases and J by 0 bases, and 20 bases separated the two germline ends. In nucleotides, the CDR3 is TGTGCCAGCAGTCCCCACTCTCGGCAGGCGAGCTCCTACGAGCAGTACTTC. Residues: CASSPHSRQASSYEQYF.

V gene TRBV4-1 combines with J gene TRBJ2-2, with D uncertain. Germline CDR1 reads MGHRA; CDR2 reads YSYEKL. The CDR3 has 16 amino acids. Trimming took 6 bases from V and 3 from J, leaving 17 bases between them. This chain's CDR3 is CASSLNIRVDTGELFF. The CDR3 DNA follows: TGCGCCAGCAGTCTCAATATCCGGGTGGACACCGGGGAGCTGTTTTTT.

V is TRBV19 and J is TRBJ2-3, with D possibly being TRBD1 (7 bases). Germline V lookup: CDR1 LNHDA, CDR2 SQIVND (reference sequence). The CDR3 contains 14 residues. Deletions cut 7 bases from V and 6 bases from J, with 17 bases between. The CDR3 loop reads CASTGGLPSDTQYF. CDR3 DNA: TGTGCCAGTACAGGGGGACTCCCTTCCGATACGCAGTATTTT.

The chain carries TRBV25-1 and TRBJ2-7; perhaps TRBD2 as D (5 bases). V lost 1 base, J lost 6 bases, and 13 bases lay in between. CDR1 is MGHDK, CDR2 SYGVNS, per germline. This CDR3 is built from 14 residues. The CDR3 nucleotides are TGTGCCAGCAGTGAATCTCAGAAGAGGGCCGAGCAGTACTTC. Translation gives CASSESQKRAEQYF.